Listed here are 32 T cell receptor beta chains from one sample, sequenced in a study of cytomegalovirus exposure and HLA in healthy donors. The PCR used 60 Vbeta and 13 Jbeta primers. The table came from immunoSEQ multiplex PCR; TCRdb's copy has only in-frame clones and leaves some out. The sample lists fewer than 65,000 clones, 82% occurring once. The sequenced material came from PBMCs. The receptors shown here come from a young man in good health and CMV-seronegative.

This clone showed up just once. V and J are TRBV4-3 and TRBJ2-1; TRBD2 aligns across 9 bases. Trimming removed 4 bases from V and 6 bases from J; junction bases left unmatched: 7. Germline V gene lookup returns CDR1 LGHNA and CDR2 YSLEER. CDR3 length: 15 residues. DNA of the CDR3: TGCGCCAGCAGCCTTTTTCCGCGGGAGGGCAATGAGCAGTTCTTC. Amino acid sequence: CASSLFPREGNEQFF.

This chain connects TRBV30 to TRBJ1-6, with unresolved D. The V gene's germline CDR1 is GTSNPN and CDR2 SVGIG (reference sequence). V lost 1 base and J lost 7, with 8 bases in between. The CDR3 is 13 amino acids. The CDR3 DNA sequence: TGTGCCTGGAGTGCGGGTGAAAATTCACCCCTCCACTTT. This gives the protein CAWSAGENSPLHF.

The chain uses TRBV10-3 and TRBJ1-2; D not certain. The CDR3 sequence is 15 residues long. Trimming removed 0 bases at V and 6 bases at J, with 14 bases between. Germline assignment: CDR1 ENHRY and CDR2 SYGVKD. In DNA, the CDR3 is TGTGCCATCAGTGAGTCGCTAGGAACGGCCGATGGCTACACCTTC. This codes for CAISESLGTADGYTF.

The chain couples TRBV19 to TRBJ1-2, with no clear D. Germline CDR1 reads LNHDA; CDR2 reads SQIVND (reference sequence). The CDR3 sequence is 15 residues long. Trimming took off 1 base at V and 0 bases at J, with 9 bases between the two ends. CDR3: CASSIGAVTNYGYTF. The CDR3, as DNA: TGTGCCAGTAGTATAGGGGCAGTTACTAACTATGGCTACACCTTC.

V gene TRBV5-6 combines with J gene TRBJ2-1, with D possibly TRBD1 on 5 matching bases. Trimming took off 7 bases at V and 10 bases at J, with 12 bases between the two ends. Germline loops: CDR1 SGHDT, CDR2 YYEEEE. The CDR3 is 11 amino acids. The CDR3 sequence: CASEQRTEQFF. CDR3 coding DNA: TGTGCCAGCGAGCAACGGACAGAGCAGTTCTTC.

The chain joins TRBV28 to TRBJ2-7, with D perhaps TRBD2 (7 bases). Looked up from germline, CDR1 is MDHEN and CDR2 is SYDVKM. The CDR3 is 18 amino acids. V lost 3 bases, J lost 4 bases, and 25 bases lay in between. CDR3 protein: CASSFPPPWGGDDYEQYF. The CDR3 DNA reads TGTGCCAGCAGTTTTCCCCCTCCGTGGGGGGGCGACGATTACGAGCAGTACTTC.

This chain uses TRBV11-3 with TRBJ2-2; D may be TRBD1 (5 bases). V lost 1 base and J lost 6, with 12 bases in between. CDR1 SGHNT and CDR2 YENEEA come from the germline V gene. The CDR3 sequence is 15 residues long. CDR3 DNA: TGTGCCAGCAGCTTAGGGGCAGGGTTGTCCGGGGAGCTGTTTTTT. Translating gives CASSLGAGLSGELFF.

This clone was counted a single time. V usage is TRBV2 and J usage is TRBJ1-1, with 7 positions matching TRBD1. The germline CDR1 and CDR2 sequences are SNHLY and FYNNEI. This CDR3 region has 14 residues. V shed 7 bases and J 5 bases; nucleotides not matched to a gene: 10. CDR3 DNA: TGTGCCAGCATCCTAAGGGGGCCGGGTACTGAAGCTTTCTTT. Amino acids: CASILRGPGTEAFF.

The chain recombines TRBV30 with TRBJ2-7; D uncertain. V lost 2 bases to trimming and J lost 2 bases, with 10 bases between them. Germline assignment: CDR1 GTSNPN and CDR2 SVGIG (reference sequence). The CDR3 totals 13 residues. The CDR3 bases are TGTGCCTGGAGTCGTGGCAGGACCTACGAGCAGTACTTC. Encoded protein: CAWSRGRTYEQYF.

The gene calls are TRBV7-2 and TRBJ2-2, with TRBD1 identical over 7 bases. Trimming removed 6 bases from V and 1 base from J; junction bases left unmatched: 14. The CDR3 runs to 18 residues. CDR1 is SGHTA and CDR2 is FQGNSA in the germline V gene. DNA for the CDR3: TGTGCCAGCAGGACTACGACAGGGATCTACAGGAACACCGGGGAGCTGTTTTTT. This gives the protein CASRTTTGIYRNTGELFF.

This chain joins TRBV27 and TRBJ1-5; a weak D match, TRBD1 (5 bases). This CDR3 comprises 15 residues. Trimming left V 5 bases short and J 7 bases short, with 18 bases between. Germline CDR1 and CDR2: MNHEY and SMNVEV (reference sequence). CDR3 in amino acids: CASSPQKGYGQPQHF. The CDR3 bases are TGTGCCAGCAGTCCTCAAAAGGGGTACGGGCAGCCCCAGCATTTT.

The chain has TRBV30 and TRBJ1-2; 9 bases fit TRBD1. This CDR3 has 13 amino acids. The germline gives CDR1 GTSNPN, CDR2 SVGIG (reference sequence). J lost 5 bases, V lost 3 bases, and 4 bases had no gene match. CDR3 nucleotides: TGTGCCTGGAGGAACAGGGGGCGTTATGGCTACACCTTC. Encoded protein: CAWRNRGRYGYTF.

The J gene is TRBJ1-3, the V gene TRBV5-6, with unresolved D. V lost 3 bases, J lost 2 bases, and 9 bases lay in between. The CDR3 spans 14 residues. Germline assignment: CDR1 SGHDT and CDR2 YYEEEE. In DNA form, the CDR3 reads TGTGCCAGCAGCTCAGTCGGGGCTGGAAACACCATATATTTT. It is translated as CASSSVGAGNTIYF.

The genes are TRBV20-1 and TRBJ1-4; D uncertain. CDR3 length: 11 amino acids. Looked up from germline, CDR1 is DFQATT and CDR2 is SNEGSKA (reference sequence). The CDR3, as DNA: TGCAGCCCGACTCTTGGGGAAAAACTGTTTTTT. This codes for CSPTLGEKLFF.

This sequence joins TRBV28 and TRBJ2-5; D might be TRBD1 (5 bases). The V and J ends lost 6 bases and 2 bases respectively, with 13 bases between them. This CDR3 has 14 residues. Germline V lookup: CDR1 MDHEN, CDR2 SYDVKM. CDR3 loop: CASSSPGMQETQYF. CDR3 nucleotide sequence: TGTGCCAGCAGCTCCCCAGGGATGCAAGAGACCCAGTACTTC.

The chain recombines TRBV2 with TRBJ1-5, with D unresolved. CDR3 length equals 12 residues. V gave up 4 bases and J gave up 2 bases, with 3 bases separating them. From germline, CDR1 is SNHLY and CDR2 FYNNEI. The CDR3 DNA sequence: TGTGCCAGCAGTGCCGGCAATCAGCCCCAGCATTTT. This encodes CASSAGNQPQHF.

This clone was counted a single time. J is TRBJ2-2 and V is TRBV2; TRBD2 matches at 10 bases. The V gene end was trimmed by 11 bases and the J gene end by 4 bases; junction bases not matched to a gene: 10. Germline V gene lookup returns CDR1 SNHLY and CDR2 FYNNEI. The CDR3 runs 15 residues. For the CDR3, the DNA is TGTGCCGGACAAAGCGGGGGGGCCGGCACCGGGGAGCTGTTTTTT. Translated, it gives CAGQSGGAGTGELFF.

CDR3 residues: CASSLTSGGFYEQYF. The CDR3 DNA reads TGTGCCAGCAGCCTCACTAGCGGGGGGTTCTACGAGCAGTACTTC. V is TRBV6-5 and J is TRBJ2-7; TRBD2 agrees at 12 bases. CDR1 is MNHEY, CDR2 SVGAGI, per germline. With V trimmed by 6 bases and J by 3 bases, 6 bases remained unmatched. The CDR3 covers 15 residues.

The genes are TRBV10-2 and TRBJ1-2, with 7 bases identical to TRBD1. V lost 6 bases, J lost 4 bases, and 5 bases stayed unmatched. The CDR3 has 13 residues. Germline V lookup: CDR1 WSHSY, CDR2 SAAADI. In DNA, the CDR3 is TGCGCCAGCAGCCCGGACAGGTTCTATGGCTACACCTTC. It is translated as CASSPDRFYGYTF.

The chain is built from TRBV2 and TRBJ2-1; 9 bases map to TRBD1. J gave up 0 bases and V 6 bases, and 0 bases lay outside the gene matches. The CDR3 is made up of 14 amino acids. Germline-derived CDR1 and CDR2 are SNHLY and FYNNEI. Written as DNA, the CDR3 is TGTGCCAGCAGGGGACAGGGCTCCTACAATGAGCAGTTCTTC. Translating it yields CASRGQGSYNEQFF.

The CDR3 reads CASSLWGVGTSGGTYNEQFF. DNA for the CDR3: TGTGCCAGCAGCTTATGGGGAGTGGGCACTAGCGGGGGGACGTACAATGAGCAGTTCTTC. This chain joins TRBV7-8 and TRBJ2-1, with 12 bases aligning to TRBD2. V lost 2 bases and J lost 4; bases outside the gene matches: 15. Per the germline V gene, CDR1 is SGHVS and CDR2 is FQNEAQ. The CDR3 runs to 20 residues.

This chain joins TRBV7-9 and TRBJ2-1; 14 bases are shared with TRBD2. Germline values: CDR1 SEHNR, CDR2 FQNEAQ (reference sequence). CDR3 length equals 19 residues. J gave up 4 bases and V 1 base, and 9 bases lay outside the gene matches. CDR3 sequence (DNA): TGTGCCAGCAGCTTAGGGCGGACTAGCGGGGGGTCCCCTTACAATGAGCAGTTCTTC. This sequence encodes CASSLGRTSGGSPYNEQFF.

J is TRBJ1-1 and V is TRBV7-8, with D perhaps matching TRBD1 (6 bases). Trimming took 3 bases from V and 0 from J, leaving 17 bases between them. This CDR3 region has 17 residues. The germline V gene has CDR1 SGHVS and CDR2 FQNEAQ. The CDR3 sequence is CASSFRAAGTMNTEAFF. CDR3 bases: TGTGCCAGCAGCTTTAGAGCCGCCGGGACAATGAACACTGAAGCTTTCTTT.

The chain joins TRBV7-2 to TRBJ2-5; 8 bases match TRBD2. The J call may be wrong; the DNA end is better matched by TRBJ2-7. Germline V gene data show CDR1 as SGHTA and CDR2 as FQGNSA. The CDR3 extends over 15 amino acids. CDR3 amino acids: CASSPLVAGFYEQYF. The CDR3 coding sequence is TGTGCCAGCAGCCCCCTTGTAGCGGGGTTCTACGAGCAGTACTTC.

The chain is built from TRBV13 and TRBJ2-1, with TRBD1 matching 9 bases. V shed 5 bases and J 2 bases; nucleotides not matched to a gene: 7. Per the germline V gene, CDR1 is PRHDT and CDR2 is FYEKMQ (reference sequence). This CDR3 spans 16 amino acids. The CDR3 loop reads CASSETGTGTYNEQFF. The CDR3 nucleotides are TGTGCCAGCAGCGAGACCGGGACAGGGACCTACAATGAGCAGTTCTTC.

The chain recombines TRBV10-3 with TRBJ2-1; 8 bases are shared with TRBD1. The CDR3 has 16 residues. V lost 2 bases, J lost 6 bases, and 9 bases stayed unmatched. Germline CDR1 ENHRY, CDR2 SYGVKD. CDR3 residues: CAISEPGQGLGNEQFF. DNA for the CDR3: TGTGCCATCAGTGAGCCCGGACAGGGCCTCGGCAATGAGCAGTTCTTC.

The V and J genes are TRBV9 and TRBJ2-5; 11 bases match TRBD2. V was pared by 0 bases and J by 4 bases, with 8 bases of the junction left unmatched. This CDR3 is built from 17 residues. Germline CDR1 SGDLS, CDR2 YYNGEE. The CDR3: CASSVGASGRFGETQYF. The CDR3 region has the DNA TGTGCCAGCAGCGTAGGGGCTAGCGGGAGGTTTGGAGAGACCCAGTACTTC.

This clone has only a few counts. The chain recombines TRBV7-9 with TRBJ2-7, with 14 nucleotides matching TRBD2. Per the germline V gene, CDR1 is SEHNR and CDR2 is FQNEAQ (reference sequence). The CDR3 totals 18 residues. The V gene end was trimmed by 0 bases and the J gene end by 7 bases; junction bases not matched to a gene: 11. CDR3 bases: TGTGCCAGCAGCTTAGCGCCCGGACTAGCGGGAGGAGGGTTGGAGCAGTACTTC. It specifies CASSLAPGLAGGGLEQYF.

The CDR3 sequence is CASSPGQSETQYF. The CDR3 DNA follows: TGCGCCAGCAGTCCGGGACAGAGTGAGACCCAGTACTTC. The chain links TRBV10-1 to TRBJ2-5, with TRBD1 matching 7 bases. Unmatched junction bases numbered 5, after V lost 5 bases and J lost 5 bases. Germline CDR1 WNHNN, CDR2 SYGVQD (reference sequence). The CDR3 has 13 residues.

V and J are TRBV11-3 and TRBJ2-7; 7 positions match TRBD2. Germline V CDR1 and CDR2: SGHNT, YENEEA. The CDR3 loop spans 15 amino acids. J was trimmed by 4 bases and V by 0 bases; bases with no gene match: 6. CDR3 bases: TGTGCCAGCAGCTTAGAGGGGGGGAAGCAGTACGAGCAGTACTTC. The encoded protein is CASSLEGGKQYEQYF.

V usage is TRBV7-8 and J usage is TRBJ1-5, with 9 bases lining up with TRBD1. Germline V gene data show CDR1 as SGHVS and CDR2 as FQNEAQ. This CDR3 has 14 residues. V gave up 0 bases and J gave up 9 bases; unmatched junction bases: 3. DNA for the CDR3: TGTGCCAGCAGCTTAGCCGACAGGGGGTCGCCCCAGCATTTT. This codes for CASSLADRGSPQHF.

The chain has TRBV19 and TRBJ2-7; maybe TRBD2 (5 bases). The V gene's germline CDR1 is LNHDA and CDR2 SQIVND (reference sequence). CDR3 length: 15 residues. The V and J ends lost 3 bases and 0 bases respectively, with 12 bases between them. The CDR3 reads CASSISGSSSYEQYF. DNA for the CDR3: TGTGCCAGTAGTATCTCGGGGTCTTCCTCCTACGAGCAGTACTTC.